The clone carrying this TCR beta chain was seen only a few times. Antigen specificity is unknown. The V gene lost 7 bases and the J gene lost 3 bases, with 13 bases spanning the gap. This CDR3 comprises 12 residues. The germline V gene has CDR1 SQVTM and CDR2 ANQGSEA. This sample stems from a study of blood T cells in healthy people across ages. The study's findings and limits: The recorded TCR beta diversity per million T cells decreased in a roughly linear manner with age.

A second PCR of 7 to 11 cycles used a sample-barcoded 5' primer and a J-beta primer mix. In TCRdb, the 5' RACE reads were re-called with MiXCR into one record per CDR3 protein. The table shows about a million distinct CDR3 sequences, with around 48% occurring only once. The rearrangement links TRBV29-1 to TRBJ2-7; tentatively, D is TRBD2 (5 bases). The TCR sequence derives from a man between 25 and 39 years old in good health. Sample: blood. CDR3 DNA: TGCAGCGCTAACGGGGTAGGCTACGAGCAGTACTTC. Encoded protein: CSANGVGYEQYF.